These T cell receptor beta chains were read from a single sample in a study of T cell changes during pregnancy in multiple sclerosis. Measured with immunoSEQ multiplex PCR; TCRdb has only the in-frame clones, and not every one. In the table there are some 80,000 clones, more than 85% of which are singletons. The sequencing used peripheral blood, collected in the first trimester of pregnancy. These receptors all stem from a female donor with multiple sclerosis, enrolled in a pregnancy study. CDR3s include the opening cysteine and the closing phenylalanine or tryptophan.

V gene: TRBV19; CDR3 length: 19; CDR3 protein: CASSPTSGVGQWRMYGYTF
V gene: TRBV18; CDR3 length: 18; CDR3 protein: CASSPLPPGQGATGELFF
V gene: TRBV14; CDR3 length: 12; CDR3 protein: CASGSGGYEQYF
V gene: TRBV5-4; CDR3 length: 11; CDR3 protein: CASSLDYEQYF
V gene: TRBV9; CDR3 length: 16; CDR3 protein: CASSVGGQAYINEQYF
V gene: TRBV2; CDR3 length: 17; CDR3 protein: CASSERTTSGRIYEQFF
V gene: TRBV7-6; CDR3 length: 15; CDR3 protein: CASSLGTDSNQPQHF
V gene: TRBV6-4; CDR3 length: 16; CDR3 protein: CASSDVLTGSSNEQFF
V gene: TRBV27; CDR3 length: 13; CDR3 protein: CASCGWRDTEAFF
V gene: TRBV19; CDR3 length: 16; CDR3 protein: CASSILPGAAKNIQYF
V gene: TRBV5-1; CDR3 length: 16; CDR3 protein: CASSLLVGSSYNEQFF
V gene: TRBV7-3; CDR3 length: 14; CDR3 protein: CASREQGRAYEQYF
V gene: TRBV7-8; CDR3 length: 16; CDR3 protein: CASSLSSSGRGETQYF
V gene: TRBV14; CDR3 length: 15; CDR3 protein: CASSPHLAGGYEQYF
V gene: TRBV19; CDR3 length: 13; CDR3 protein: CAYAGGDSYEQYF
V gene: TRBV5-1; CDR3 length: 15; CDR3 protein: CASSLAGGSIDEQFF
V gene: TRBV25-1; CDR3 length: 13; CDR3 protein: CASTRTSGNEQYF
V gene: TRBV18; CDR3 length: 15; CDR3 protein: CASSPIQGVGNTIYF